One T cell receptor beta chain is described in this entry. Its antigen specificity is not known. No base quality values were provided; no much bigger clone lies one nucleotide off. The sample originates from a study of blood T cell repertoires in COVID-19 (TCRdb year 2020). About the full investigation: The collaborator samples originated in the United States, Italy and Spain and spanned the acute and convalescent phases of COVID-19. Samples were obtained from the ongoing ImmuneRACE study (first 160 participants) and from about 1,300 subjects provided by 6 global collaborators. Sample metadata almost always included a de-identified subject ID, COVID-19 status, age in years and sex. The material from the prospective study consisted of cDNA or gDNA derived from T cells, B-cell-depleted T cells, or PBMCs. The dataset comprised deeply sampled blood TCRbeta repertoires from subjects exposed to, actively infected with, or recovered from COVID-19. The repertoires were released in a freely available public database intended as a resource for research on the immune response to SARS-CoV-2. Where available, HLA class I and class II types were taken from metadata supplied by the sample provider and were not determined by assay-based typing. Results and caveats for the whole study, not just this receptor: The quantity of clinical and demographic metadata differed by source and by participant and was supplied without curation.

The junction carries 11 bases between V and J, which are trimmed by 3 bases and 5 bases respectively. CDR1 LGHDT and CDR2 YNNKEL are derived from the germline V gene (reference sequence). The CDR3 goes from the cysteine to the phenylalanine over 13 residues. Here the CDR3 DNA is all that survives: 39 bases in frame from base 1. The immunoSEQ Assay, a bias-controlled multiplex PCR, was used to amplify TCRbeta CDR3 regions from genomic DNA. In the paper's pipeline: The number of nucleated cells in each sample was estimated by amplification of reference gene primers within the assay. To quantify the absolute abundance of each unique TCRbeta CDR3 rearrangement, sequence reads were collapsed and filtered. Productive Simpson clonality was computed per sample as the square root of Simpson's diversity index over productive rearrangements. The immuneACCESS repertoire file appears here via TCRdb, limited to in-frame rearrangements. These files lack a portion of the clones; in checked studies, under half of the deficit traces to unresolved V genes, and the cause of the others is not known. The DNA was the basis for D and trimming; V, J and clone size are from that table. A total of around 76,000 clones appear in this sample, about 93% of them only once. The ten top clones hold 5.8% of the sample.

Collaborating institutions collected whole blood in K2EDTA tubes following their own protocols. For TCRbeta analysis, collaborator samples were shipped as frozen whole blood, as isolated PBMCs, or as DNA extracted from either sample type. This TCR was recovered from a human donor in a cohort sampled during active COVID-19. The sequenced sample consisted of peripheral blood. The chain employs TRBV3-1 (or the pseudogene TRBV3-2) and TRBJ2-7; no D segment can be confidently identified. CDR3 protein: CASSQSVGHEQYF. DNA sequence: TGTGCCAGCAGCCAGTCGGTTGGGCACGAGCAGTACTTC.